This T cell receptor beta chain was sequenced during a study of T-cell reconstitution after alpha-beta-depleted transplantation in children. The authors prepared the TCRbeta library with unique molecular identifiers. Each CDR3 protein is one row after TCRdb ran MiXCR on the PCR reads. The data contain 250,000 or so distinct CDR3 sequences, less than 9% of them singletons. Overall study results and limits: Day-60 TCRbeta diversity that was high in some patients was derived from surviving recipient T cells and thymic progenitors. T cells produced anew were the main source of T-cell counts and diversity one year after transplant. Expanded clones from the graft, numbering several hundred, reportedly supplied alpha-beta T cells about two months after transplant.

The CDR3 has 19 residues. Germline V gene data show CDR1 as MNHEY and CDR2 as SMNVEV (reference sequence). Between the trimmed V and J ends, which lost 1 base and 6 bases, there was a span of 27 bases. Many counts were recorded for this clonotype. As yet, its antigen is unknown. The sequencing here drew on PBMCs, mostly from graft donor cells, taken 180 days after TCRalphabeta/CD19-depleted stem cell transplant. The sequence came from a male patient younger than 18 who had a stem cell transplant for acute lymphoblastic leukemia, so the T cells may come from the graft donor. The chain carries TRBV27 and TRBJ2-5; D gene unclear. CDR3 DNA sequence: TGTGCCAGCAGTTTATTTAGATGGGAAGGACCCCTCGGAATGAAGACCCAGTACTTC. It yields the protein CASSLFRWEGPLGMKTQYF.